Listed here are 8 T cell receptor beta chains from one sample, sequenced in a study of shared clonotypes between healthy human individuals. TCRdb keeps only in-frame clones here, not all; method: immunoSEQ multiplex PCR. The repertoire holds 950,000 to 1,100,000 clones, with around 82% as singletons. Sequences were obtained from memory CD4+ T cells from PBMCs. Subset defined: CD45RA-negative fraction. These receptors came from a man aged 18 to 29 in good health. Some clones in this sample may be carry-over from other donors' samples.

The chain recombines TRBV18 with TRBJ2-2, with D maybe TRBD2 (6 bases). Germline V gene sequence: CDR1 KGHSH, CDR2 LQKENI. CDR3 size: 15 residues. V was shortened by 5 bases and J by 3 bases, with 13 bases between the two germline ends. The DNA for the CDR3 is TGTGCCAGCTCAGCCTCAGGGAGGTACACCGGGGAGCTGTTTTTT. Encoded protein: CASSASGRYTGELFF.

This chain links TRBV7-9 with TRBJ2-1, with 7 bases that match TRBD1. The CDR3 consists of 17 residues. After removal of 1 base from V and 4 bases from J, the junction contained 10 bases not matched to a gene. The germline V gene encodes CDR1 SEHNR and CDR2 FQNEAQ (reference sequence). The CDR3 is CASSLEMGQISYNEQFF. In DNA form, the CDR3 reads TGTGCCAGCAGCTTAGAGATGGGACAGATCTCTTACAATGAGCAGTTCTTC.

As concerns this clone: A much larger clone differs by one base, so this may be a read error. V gene TRBV28 combines with J gene TRBJ2-7, with a tentative D call TRBD2 (7 bases). V lost 5 bases and J lost 2, with 13 bases in between. The CDR3 is 14 residues long. Per germline, CDR1 MDHEN and CDR2 SYDVKM. CDR3 in amino acids: CASSEGGGPYEQYF. The CDR3 DNA is TGTGCCAGCAGTGAAGGCGGGGGCCCCTACGAGCAGTACTTC.

This chain links TRBV6-4 with TRBJ2-1, with D unresolved. Germline lookup yields CDR1 MRHNA and CDR2 SNTAGT. The CDR3 totals 15 residues. Trimming removed 0 bases from V and 3 bases from J, with 9 bases in between. The DNA of the CDR3 is TGTGCCAGCAGTGACTCGAAGGTGCGCTACAATGAGCAGTTCTTC. This sequence encodes CASSDSKVRYNEQFF.

This sequence joins TRBV28 and TRBJ1-5; a possible D gene is TRBD1 (5 bases). The length of the CDR3 is 15 residues. Germline lookup yields CDR1 MDHEN and CDR2 SYDVKM. V was cut by 2 bases and J by 5 bases, with 13 bases left in between. The CDR3 spells CASSLVRPGDQPQHF. For the CDR3, the DNA is TGTGCCAGCAGTTTAGTGCGCCCGGGGGATCAGCCCCAGCATTTT.

The rearrangement joins TRBV4-1 to TRBJ2-1; possibly TRBD1 for D (5 bases). Germline-derived CDR1 and CDR2 are MGHRA and YSYEKL. This CDR3 has 13 amino acids. Trimming removed 0 bases at V and 11 bases at J, with 11 bases between. The CDR3 sequence is CASSQDGRGQQFF. The CDR3 DNA sequence: TGCGCCAGCAGCCAAGATGGTAGGGGCCAGCAGTTCTTC.

This clone was counted between two and nine times. The CDR3 DNA reads TGTGCCAGTAGTCCGGGACAGGGGGCTCGTGGCTACACCTTC. Protein sequence: CASSPGQGARGYTF. The chain employs TRBV19 and TRBJ1-2; 12 positions agree with TRBD1. Germline V lookup: CDR1 LNHDA, CDR2 SQIVND (reference sequence). Unmatched junction bases numbered 5, after V lost 5 bases and J lost 7 bases. CDR3 size: 14 residues.

This chain connects TRBV4-2 to TRBJ2-3; D is undetermined. Germline V CDR1 and CDR2: LGHNA, YNFKEQ. The CDR3 consists of 13 residues. Trimming removed 2 bases at V and 0 bases at J, with 3 bases between. The CDR3 nucleotides read TGTGCCAGCAGCCAACAAAGCACAGATACGCAGTATTTT. This sequence encodes CASSQQSTDTQYF.